Each of the 31 T cell receptor beta chains below was sequenced from the same sample in a study of T cell clonality in common variable immunodeficiency. General study findings and limits: Reportedly, TCR beta sequences from common variable immunodeficiency showed fewer deletions and N-nucleotide insertions.

Their specific antigens are unknown. Profiling relied on immunoSEQ multiplex PCR, and the TCRdb table lists in-frame clones only, not all of them. Recorded here are around 32,000 clones, with no singletons, and the ten leading clones hold about 5%. The specimen was peripheral blood mononuclear cells. The receptors originated from a human donor with common variable immunodeficiency.

Many counts were recorded for this clone. The CDR3 end is not reached by the read, which stops 3 residues before it; the germline J gene fills it in. V and J are TRBV29-1 and TRBJ1-1; a weak D match, TRBD1 (5 bases). This CDR3 is built from 9 residues. The germline V gene encodes CDR1 SQVTM and CDR2 ANQGSEA. CDR3 DNA (partial): TGCAGCGTTGGGCAGGGA. This gives the protein CSVGQG. The full CDR3 is CSVGQGAFF.

In regard to this clone: The read ends 3 residues before the CDR3 terminus; that terminus is restored from the germline J gene. J is TRBJ2-7 and V is TRBV6-2 or TRBV6-3, with D possibly matching TRBD1 (5 bases). Trimming pared 2 bases from V and 6 bases from J, leaving 8 bases between. The CDR3 is made up of 12 amino acids. CDR1 is MNHEY and CDR2 is SVGEGT in the germline V gene. The sequenced CDR3 bases are TGTGCCAGCAGTTACGTGGGGCCCGAG. It codes for CASSYVGPE. The whole CDR3 reads CASSYVGPEQYF.

Details on this clone: The read ends 3 residues early relative to the CDR3; the germline J gene fills the gap. The chain carries TRBV7-9 and TRBJ1-1, with TRBD1 matching over 10 bases. There are 15 residues in the CDR3. In germline, CDR1 is SEHNR, CDR2 FQNEAQ (reference sequence). Trimming at V came to 2 bases and at J to 6 bases, leaving 6 bases not matched to a gene. CDR3 bases read: TGTGCCAGCAGCTTATCCGGGACAGGGGTTTCTGAA. Residues: CASSLSGTGVSE. The whole CDR3 is CASSLSGTGVSEAFF.

This clone was detected only a few times. The read ends 3 residues shy of where the CDR3 ends; the end is completed using the germline J gene. The chain carries TRBV18 and TRBJ1-4; D gene unclear. Germline-derived CDR1 and CDR2 are KGHSH and LQKENI. V lost 6 bases, J lost 0 bases, and 11 bases lay in between. This CDR3 is built from 15 residues. The CDR3 loop reads CASSPDAATNEKLFF. The sequenced part of the CDR3 DNA is TGTGCCAGCTCTCCCGATGCAGCAACTAATGAAAAA.

Worth noting for this clone: With the read ending 3 residues before the CDR3 end, the germline J gene is used to fill in that end. The chain uses TRBV19 and TRBJ1-4; D may be TRBD1 (6 bases). The V end lost 4 bases, the J end lost 8 bases, and 23 bases lay between the germline ends. The germline V gene encodes CDR1 LNHDA and CDR2 SQIVND (reference sequence). This CDR3 is built from 17 residues. The sequenced CDR3 bases are TGTGCCAGTAGTACCCCAAGAGGGGGTCTCGACGGGGAAAAA. It yields the protein CASSTPRGGLDGEK. The whole CDR3 reads CASSTPRGGLDGEKLFF.

There are a few counts of this clone. Read sequence stops 3 residues before the CDR3 end, and the germline J gene provides the missing end. The chain uses TRBV7-8 and TRBJ1-2; 7 bases are a match to TRBD1. From germline, CDR1 is SGHVS and CDR2 FQNEAQ. V lost 5 bases and J lost 2; bases outside the gene matches: 14. The CDR3 totals 17 residues. The part of the CDR3 DNA that was read is TGTGCCAGCAGCGACGACAGGGTGGGGTCAGTAAACTATGGC. This encodes CASSDDRVGSVNYG. The complete CDR3 reads CASSDDRVGSVNYGYTF. Looking up the rest from reference TRBV7-8 and TRBJ1-2 gives the full variable domain: GAGVSQSPRYKVAKRGQDVALRCDPISGHVSLFWYQQALGQGPEFLTYFQNEAQLDKSGLPSDRFFAERPEGSVSTLKIQRTQQEDSAVYLCASSDDRVGSVNYGYTFGSGTRLTVV.

Points on this clone: The CDR3 goes on 3 residues after the read ends, and that part is filled in from the germline J gene. The J gene is TRBJ2-1, the V gene TRBV2; D may be TRBD1 (6 bases). The CDR3 sequence is 14 residues long. V was pared by 2 bases and J by 2 bases, with 7 bases between. Germline V gene sequence: CDR1 SNHLY, CDR2 FYNNEI. The CDR3 protein is CASSEHRAYNEQFF. The part of the CDR3 DNA that was read is TGTGCCAGCAGTGAACACAGGGCCTACAATGAG.

This clone was counted a few times. The sequenced fragment ends 3 residues before the CDR3 boundary, so the rest is inferred from the germline J gene. The chain couples TRBV30 to TRBJ1-1; TRBD1 aligns across 7 bases. Germline trimming cut 3 bases from V and 0 bases from J; bases unmatched to any gene: 4. The CDR3 runs to 14 residues. CDR1 and CDR2 (germline): GTSNPN, SVGIG (reference sequence). The CDR3 reads CAWSDDRVNTEAFF. The sequenced CDR3 bases are TGTGCCTGGAGCGACGACAGGGTGAACACTGAA.

This clone was detected a few times. The DNA ends 3 residues before the CDR3 does, and the rest of the CDR3 is filled in from the germline J gene. The chain is built from TRBV19 and TRBJ1-1; possible D gene TRBD1, 5 bases. Trimming took off 5 bases at V and 1 base at J, with 14 bases between the two ends. The CDR3 has 15 residues. Germline lookup yields CDR1 LNHDA and CDR2 SQIVND (reference sequence). CDR3: CASSVLQGGNTEAFF. The CDR3 bases that were read are TGTGCCAGTAGTGTCCTGCAGGGTGGGAACACTGAA.

This clone was observed many times. The read ends 3 residues early relative to the CDR3; the germline J gene fills the gap. The chain is built from TRBV20-1 and TRBJ2-5; 7 bases line up with TRBD1. The ends lost 5 bases at V and 5 bases at J; junction bases unmatched: 11. Germline CDR1 DFQATT, CDR2 SNEGSKA (reference sequence). This CDR3 is built from 14 residues. This CDR3 is CSASTGIGWETQYF. The part of the CDR3 DNA that was read is TGCAGTGCTTCGACAGGGATTGGGTGGGAGACC.

Incomplete CDR3 DNA: TGTGCCAGCAGCTTGGATCTAGGCACAGATACG. This translates into CASSLDLGTDT. The full CDR3 reads CASSLDLGTDTQYF. This chain links TRBV11-2 with TRBJ2-3, with D unresolved. The read terminates 3 residues ahead of where the CDR3 ends, so the germline J gene completes it. Trimming took off 3 bases at V and 1 base at J, with 8 bases between the two ends. The CDR3 is 14 amino acids. The germline gives CDR1 SGHAT, CDR2 FQNNGV.

This clone has at least ten counts. The read comes to an end 3 residues before the CDR3 does, leaving the germline J gene to fill in the end. The gene calls are TRBV5-1 and TRBJ1-4, with D possibly being TRBD1 (6 bases). Per germline, CDR1 SGHRS and CDR2 YFSETQ. V lost 0 bases, J lost 6 bases, and 9 bases lay in between. The CDR3 covers 14 residues. CDR3 in amino acids: CASSLARGDEKLFF. CDR3 bases read: TGCGCCAGCAGCTTGGCCAGGGGTGATGAAAAA. Full variable domain (missing parts from reference TRBV5-1 and TRBJ1-4): KAGVTQTPRYLIKTRGQQVTLSCSPISGHRSVSWYQQTPGQGLQFLFEYFSETQRNKGNFPGRFSGRQFSNSRSEMNVSTLELGDSALYLCASSLARGDEKLFFGSGTQLSVL.

In the case of this clone: The CDR3 goes on 3 residues after the read ends, and that part is filled in from the germline J gene. The rearrangement links TRBV20-1 to TRBJ2-7; 9 nucleotides line up with TRBD2. This CDR3 has 16 residues. The V segment lost 6 bases and the J segment 0 bases; nucleotides outside the gene matches: 12. Germline-derived CDR1 and CDR2 are DFQATT and SNEGSKA (reference sequence). CDR3 in amino acids: CSAPPASSGVSYEQYF. CDR3 DNA, as far as it was read: TGCAGTGCCCCCCCGGCTTCTAGCGGGGTCTCCTACGAG.

Details on this clone: The read is 3 residues too short to cover the CDR3 end, so that end is filled in from the germline J gene. V is TRBV18 and J is TRBJ1-5, with D tentatively TRBD1 (6 bases). The CDR3 extends over 14 amino acids. The V gene lost 3 bases and the J gene lost 2 bases, with 8 bases spanning the gap. Germline assignment: CDR1 KGHSH and CDR2 LQKENI. Partial CDR3 DNA: TGTGCCAGCTCACCCGCAGGGGGCAATCAGCCC. This encodes CASSPAGGNQP. The full-length CDR3 reads as CASSPAGGNQPQHF.

About this clone itself: Coverage ceases 3 residues before the CDR3 finishes, and the germline J gene fills in the end. This chain links TRBV19 with TRBJ1-1; 7 nucleotides align to TRBD1. J gave up 5 bases and V 7 bases, and 19 bases lay outside the gene matches. Germline-derived CDR1 and CDR2 are LNHDA and SQIVND (reference sequence). This CDR3 spans 17 amino acids. CDR3 protein: CASNVGPLQQGKTEAFF. Incomplete CDR3 DNA: TGTGCCAGTAACGTCGGCCCCTTACAACAGGGGAAGACTGAA.

This clone was seen only a few times. The CDR3 end lies 3 residues beyond the end of the read and is filled in from the germline J gene. The chain carries TRBV19 and TRBJ2-5; 8 nucleotides agree with TRBD1. The CDR3 has 17 amino acids. Trimming took 4 bases from V and 2 from J; bases not matched to a gene: 12. The germline V gene encodes CDR1 LNHDA and CDR2 SQIVND (reference sequence). The CDR3 region is CASSSTPVGTGQETQYF. The DNA read from the CDR3 is TGTGCCAGTAGTAGTACACCGGTCGGGACAGGTCAAGAGACC. Full variable domain (rest looked up from reference TRBV19 and TRBJ2-5): DGGITQSPKYLFRKEGQNVTLSCEQNLNHDAMYWYRQDPGQGLRLIYYSQIVNDFQKGDIAEGYSVSREKKESFPLTVTSAQKNPTAFYLCASSSTPVGTGQETQYFGPGTRLLVL.

This clone was seen many times. The read stops 3 residues short of the end of the CDR3; the missing end is completed from the germline J gene. J is TRBJ2-5 and V is TRBV18; 7 nucleotides agree with TRBD1. The germline V gene encodes CDR1 KGHSH and CDR2 LQKENI. V was pared by 3 bases and J by 5 bases, with 24 bases of the junction left unmatched. The CDR3 has 20 amino acids. Incomplete CDR3 DNA: TGTGCCAGCTCACCGGCGAGGGGGCCCCTAGTTGGGGGCTCCGGCGAGACC. As protein: CASSPARGPLVGGSGET. The whole CDR3 reads CASSPARGPLVGGSGETQYF.

Concerning this clone itself: The read stops 3 residues short of the end of the CDR3; the missing end is completed from the germline J gene. The V call is TRBV2, the J call TRBJ1-1; D might be TRBD1 (6 bases). Trimming pared 4 bases from V and 1 base from J, leaving 7 bases between. The CDR3 is 13 residues long. Germline V lookup: CDR1 SNHLY, CDR2 FYNNEI. The sequenced CDR3 bases are TGTGCCAGCAGTGCGACAGGGAACACTGAA. This encodes CASSATGNTE. The entire CDR3 sequence reads CASSATGNTEAFF.

Concerning this clone itself: Read coverage stops 3 residues before the CDR3 terminus; the germline J gene supplies the remainder. The chain carries TRBV20-1 and TRBJ1-1; D gene unclear. The germline V gene encodes CDR1 DFQATT and CDR2 SNEGSKA (reference sequence). V was clipped by 5 bases and J by 5 bases, with 12 bases between them. This CDR3 is 12 amino acids long. The sequenced part of the CDR3 DNA is TGCAGTGCTCCACTCCTCGGTACTGAA. This translates into CSAPLLGTE. The full CDR3 protein is CSAPLLGTEAFF.

The sample holds many counts of this clone. The observed sequence ends 3 residues before the CDR3 terminus, with the missing tail filled in from the germline J gene. The same CDR3 also results from other DNA sequences found in this sample. This chain uses TRBV20-1 with TRBJ2-3; 12 bases map to TRBD2. CDR1 and CDR2 from the germline V gene are DFQATT and SNEGSKA (reference sequence). The CDR3 extends over 15 amino acids. V shed 6 bases, J shed 3 bases, and the junction held 7 bases outside the gene matches. CDR3 region: CSAPRTSGVTDTQYF. CDR3 DNA (partial): TGCAGTGCCCCTCGGACTAGCGGGGTGACAGATACG.

This clone was recorded a few times. The read ends 3 residues shy of where the CDR3 ends; the end is completed using the germline J gene. V usage is TRBV7-9 and J usage is TRBJ1-2; D is perhaps TRBD1 (5 bases). V dropped 3 bases and J dropped 4 bases, with 12 bases sitting between them. CDR3 length: 14 amino acids. CDR1 is SEHNR and CDR2 is FQNEAQ in the germline V gene (reference sequence). CDR3 DNA, as far as it was read: TGTGCCAGCAGCTTGGGGCAGCGGGTCTATGGC. It specifies CASSLGQRVYG. The entire CDR3 reads CASSLGQRVYGYTF.

This clone was observed many times. Coverage ceases 3 residues before the CDR3 finishes, and the germline J gene fills in the end. The V and J genes are TRBV6-2 or TRBV6-3 and TRBJ2-7, with 8 bases that match TRBD1. After removal of 6 bases from V and 2 bases from J, the junction contained 12 bases not matched to a gene. The CDR3 spans 16 residues. Germline values: CDR1 MNHEY, CDR2 SVGEGT. The CDR3 is CASSKLDRGVPYEQYF. Incomplete CDR3 DNA: TGTGCCAGCAGCAAACTTGACAGGGGCGTCCCCTACGAG.

There are many counts of this clone. The read gets to within 3 residues of the CDR3 end, and the germline J gene fills in the rest. This chain connects TRBV30 to TRBJ2-3; the match to TRBD1 covers 7 bases. The germline V gene has CDR1 GTSNPN and CDR2 SVGIG (reference sequence). Trimming at V came to 3 bases and at J to 8 bases, leaving 8 bases not matched to a gene. There are 13 residues in the CDR3. The sequenced part of the CDR3 DNA is TGTGCCTGGAGCCAGCAGGGGGTCGGTACG. Translated: CAWSQQGVGT. The entire CDR3 sequence reads CAWSQQGVGTQYF.

This clone was seen only a few times. The read ends 3 residues before the CDR3 terminus; that terminus is restored from the germline J gene. V gene TRBV2 combines with J gene TRBJ2-7; 8 positions match TRBD2. V shed 8 bases, J shed 2 bases, and the junction held 11 bases outside the gene matches. The CDR3 runs to 15 residues. The germline V gene has CDR1 SNHLY and CDR2 FYNNEI. CDR3 sequence: CASEVGGAITYEQYF. CDR3 DNA, as far as it was read: TGTGCCAGCGAGGTCGGGGGGGCTATCACCTACGAG.

This clone came up a few times. The CDR3 extends 3 residues past the end of the read, so its final part is completed from the germline J gene. The chain has TRBV7-3 and TRBJ1-1; D is ambiguous. Per the germline V gene, CDR1 is SGHTA and CDR2 is FQGTGA. The V gene lost 3 bases and the J gene lost 1 base, with 9 bases spanning the gap. This CDR3 region has 14 residues. The CDR3 sequence: CASSLSGGNTEAFF. CDR3 DNA, as far as it was read: TGTGCCAGCAGCTTGTCCGGCGGGAACACTGAA.

With respect to this clone: The read comes to an end 3 residues before the CDR3 does, leaving the germline J gene to fill in the end. The chain links TRBV5-1 to TRBJ1-5; D might be TRBD1 (5 bases). This CDR3 contains 15 residues. V dropped 0 bases and J dropped 6 bases, with 13 bases sitting between them. In germline, CDR1 is SGHRS, CDR2 YFSETQ. CDR3 DNA (partial): TGCGCCAGCAGCTTGGATGCAGGCGGGGGTCAGCCC. It encodes CASSLDAGGGQP. The entire CDR3 protein reads CASSLDAGGGQPQHF.

This clone was seen a few times. The read stops 3 residues short of the end of the CDR3; the missing end is completed from the germline J gene. V is TRBV2 and J is TRBJ2-6, with 8 bases identical to TRBD1. Per the germline V gene, CDR1 is SNHLY and CDR2 is FYNNEI. The CDR3 is made up of 17 amino acids. J was trimmed by 1 base and V by 8 bases; bases with no gene match: 10. The CDR3 region is CASDSDREESGANVLTF. The CDR3 bases that were read are TGTGCCAGCGATTCGGACAGGGAGGAGTCTGGGGCCAACGTC.

Concerning this clone itself: The read ends 3 residues shy of where the CDR3 ends; the end is completed using the germline J gene. This chain uses TRBV19 with TRBJ2-7; unclear D gene. Trimming stripped 5 bases from V and 0 bases from J, with 17 bases between. Germline V CDR1 and CDR2: LNHDA, SQIVND (reference sequence). The CDR3 sequence is 16 residues long. The CDR3 bases that were read are TGTGCCAGTAGTCTCTCTTCAGACTGGCACTCCTACGAG. It specifies CASSLSSDWHSYE. The entire CDR3 protein reads CASSLSSDWHSYEQYF.

Many counts were recorded for this clone. Read coverage stops 3 residues before the CDR3 terminus; the germline J gene supplies the remainder. This chain links TRBV11-3 with TRBJ1-1; the D gene is possibly TRBD1 (6 bases). V shed 6 bases and J shed 2 bases, with 16 bases lying between them. Germline CDR1 and CDR2: SGHNT and YENEEA. The CDR3 loop spans 15 amino acids. The CDR3 DNA, read in part, is TGTGCCAGCAGTAGTTTTTCGGACAGCAACACTGAA. It specifies CASSSFSDSNTE. The entire CDR3 sequence reads CASSSFSDSNTEAFF.

A note on this clone: The CDR3 end falls 3 residues outside the read, so it is completed with the germline J gene. This chain connects TRBV7-6 to TRBJ1-4, with 7 bases lining up with TRBD1. The V and J ends lost 4 bases and 2 bases, in that order; junction bases with no gene match: 10. The germline gives CDR1 SGHVS, CDR2 FNYEAQ. The CDR3 has 17 residues. The CDR3 spells CASSSVFTGATNEKLFF. The CDR3 DNA, read in part, is TGTGCCAGCAGCTCCGTGTTTACAGGGGCGACTAATGAAAAA.

This clone has just a few counts. The read finishes 3 residues shy of the CDR3 end, and the germline J gene is used to complete it. The chain carries TRBV5-1 and TRBJ2-5, with 7 bases identical to TRBD2. Germline CDR1 SGHRS, CDR2 YFSETQ. The CDR3 totals 15 residues. V trimming: 0 bases; J trimming: 5 bases; junction bases outside the gene matches: 7. The covered CDR3 bases are TGCGCCAGCAGCTTGGGCGGGCGGGAGTCGGAGACC. This gives the protein CASSLGGRESET. The whole CDR3 sequence is CASSLGGRESETQYF.